The rows below give T cell receptor beta chains drawn from one sample of a study of CD8+ T cells in alopecia areata. The method was immunoSEQ multiplex PCR; TCRdb's version includes in-frame clones alone and lacks a portion of them. The sample comprises approximately 210,000 clones, just over 65% of which are singletons, and around 1.3% rests with the top ten. Sample: CD4+ T cells sorted from blood, taken at approximately week 42, from a patient treated with tofacitinib. Receptors originate from a human donor with alopecia areata. The CDR3 runs from the conserved cysteine through the conserved F or W. The order of the fields is V gene, J gene, D gene, clone size, CDR3 protein, CDR3 DNA. D genes are given only for firm matches. A clone size is listed for some rows: how often the clone was seen (once, few, many), or a class if it is expanded.

TRBV11-3,TRBJ2-4,-,-,CASSSWVSLAKNIQYF,TGTGCCAGCAGCTCATGGGTCTCCTTAGCCAAAAACATTCAGTACTTC
TRBV14,TRBJ2-3,TRBD2,once,CASSQAAPGGADTQYF,TGTGCCAGCAGCCAAGCAGCGCCGGGGGGTGCAGATACGCAGTATTTT
TRBV7-9,TRBJ2-4,-,-,CASSWDTRPTLLAKNIQYF,TGTGCCAGCAGCTGGGATACCCGTCCGACACTACTAGCCAAAAACATTCAGTACTTC
TRBV9,TRBJ1-6,-,-,CASSVGRIRNNSPLHF,TGTGCCAGCAGCGTGGGCCGAATTCGGAATAATTCACCCCTCCACTTT
TRBV4-3,TRBJ2-3,-,-,CASSQARGTDTQYF,TGCGCCAGCAGCCAAGCGAGGGGCACAGATACGCAGTATTTT
TRBV4-3,TRBJ2-3,TRBD2,few,CASSLMGGVTDTQYF,TGCGCCAGCAGCCTAATGGGGGGGGTCACAGATACGCAGTATTTT
TRBV12-5,TRBJ2-5,-,-,CASGLIETQYF,TGTGCTAGTGGTTTGATAGAGACCCAGTACTTC
TRBV5-1,TRBJ2-2,TRBD2,-,CASSRRGTGELFF,TGCGCCAGCAGCCGGCGGGGGACCGGGGAGCTGTTTTTT
TRBV18,TRBJ1-1,-,few,CASSPVAGLTEAFF,TGTGCCAGCTCACCAGTGGCAGGTCTGACTGAAGCTTTCTTT
TRBV5-6,TRBJ2-2,-,-,CASSYGVLGELFF,TGTGCCAGCAGCTACGGTGTGTTGGGGGAGCTGTTTTTT
TRBV30,TRBJ1-2,-,-,CAWSEVGWDGYTF,TGTGCCTGGAGTGAAGTAGGGTGGGATGGCTACACCTTC
TRBV7-9,TRBJ1-2,-,-,CASSLLGPSNYGYTF,TGTGCCAGCAGCTTACTAGGACCGTCTAACTATGGCTACACCTTC
TRBV4-3,TRBJ1-2,TRBD1,-,CASSLETGRATAYTF,TGCGCCAGCAGCCTGGAGACAGGGAGAGCAACGGCCTACACCTTC
TRBV30,TRBJ1-2,TRBD1,few,CAWRRTGPVHGYTF,TGTGCCTGGAGGAGGACAGGACCGGTTCATGGCTACACCTTC
TRBV30,TRBJ2-1,TRBD1,-,CAWSPDRASDNEQFF,TGTGCCTGGAGTCCGGACAGGGCTTCGGACAATGAGCAGTTCTTC
TRBV4-2,TRBJ2-6,-,once,CASSLQTALEGYSGANVLTF,TGTGCCAGCAGTCTCCAGACAGCATTAGAGGGCTACTCTGGGGCCAACGTCCTGACTTTC